This T cell receptor beta chain was captured in a study of blood T cell repertoires in COVID-19. Study-wide context: T cells, B-cell-depleted T cells, or PBMCs provided the cDNA or gDNA that served as material.

The CDR3 has 14 amino acids. V shed 6 bases and J 4 bases; nucleotides not matched to a gene: 7. Germline lookup yields CDR1 MNHEY and CDR2 SMNVEV (reference sequence). In the original workflow: Estimated nucleated cell counts came from reference gene primer amplification. Clones were read by immunoSEQ multiplex PCR, and TCRdb kept only the in-frame ones, dropping some. Clonal size and the V and J genes are those of that table, whereas D and trimming came from the DNA. The table lists about 200,000 clones, approximately 87% of them singletons. The V gene is TRBV27, the J gene TRBJ1-2; 8 nucleotides align to TRBD1. Source material: peripheral blood. This clonotype was sampled from a woman aged 70 to 79 with acute or convalescent COVID-19. The CDR3 DNA is TGTGCCAGCAGCCGTTCCGGGACAGGCTATGGCTACACCTTC. Amino acid sequence: CASSRSGTGYGYTF.